The next 11 T cell receptor beta chains were all read from a single sample in a study of early T cells in non-severe SARS-CoV-2 infection. A single record per CDR3 protein comes from TCRdb applying MiXCR to the 5' RACE reads. The sample holds fewer than 100,000 distinct CDR3 sequences, about 11% seen once. Specimen: whole blood. These receptors were collected from an adult who was a healthcare worker with PCR-confirmed SARS-CoV-2 infection or an uninfected control (not recorded which).

Ten or more counts support this clonotype. The chain couples TRBV3-1 to TRBJ2-6; D unresolved. V gave up 4 bases and J gave up 2 bases, with 9 bases separating them. CDR1 and CDR2 from the germline V gene are LGHDT and YNNKEL (reference sequence). CDR3 length: 15 residues. CDR3 amino acids: CASSPSRPGANVLTF. CDR3 coding DNA: TGTGCCAGCAGCCCTTCGAGGCCTGGGGCCAACGTCCTGACTTTC.

This clonotype was seen only a few times. V is TRBV7-8 and J is TRBJ2-5, with a tentative D call TRBD1 (5 bases). CDR3 size: 14 residues. Germline CDR1 and CDR2: SGHVS and FQNEAQ. The V gene lost 2 bases and the J gene lost 2 bases, with 9 bases spanning the gap. The CDR3 spells CASSLIRQQETQYF. Written as DNA, the CDR3 is TGTGCCAGCAGCTTAATCAGACAGCAAGAGACCCAGTACTTC.

The rearrangement uses TRBV5-1 and TRBJ2-1; TRBD2 matches 9 bases. This CDR3 has 16 residues. Germline V CDR1 and CDR2: SGHRS, YFSETQ. The trim removed 0 bases at V and 4 bases at J, leaving 5 bases unmatched. CDR3 DNA: TGCGCCAGCAGCTTGGCTAGCGGGGTACTTTACAATGAGCAGTTCTTC. As protein: CASSLASGVLYNEQFF.

As to this clonotype: Possible read error: a much larger clone is one base away. The rearrangement joins TRBV6-2 or TRBV6-3 to TRBJ2-1, with D perhaps matching TRBD1 (6 bases). CDR3 size: 14 residues. Deletions cut 5 bases from V and 4 bases from J, with 12 bases between. Germline V CDR1 and CDR2: MNHEY, SVGEGT. DNA of the CDR3: TGTGCCAGCAGTCACTGGGACACTTACAATGAGCAGTTCTTC. Its translation is CASSHWDTYNEQFF.

This clonotype was detected a few times. The chain joins TRBV6-5 to TRBJ2-5, with 9 nucleotides matching TRBD1. Germline CDR1 MNHEY, CDR2 SVGAGI. The length of the CDR3 is 14 residues. J gave up 5 bases and V 4 bases, and 5 bases lay outside the gene matches. The chain's CDR3 is CASSSRTGEETQYF. CDR3 nucleotide sequence: TGTGCCAGCAGTTCTCGGACAGGGGAGGAGACCCAGTACTTC.

This clonotype has only a few counts. The V and J genes are TRBV9 and TRBJ2-7, with D tentatively TRBD1 (5 bases). Trimming stripped 4 bases from V and 1 base from J, with 15 bases between. This CDR3 region has 15 residues. Germline CDR1 SGDLS, CDR2 YYNGEE. The DNA of the CDR3 is TGTGCCAGCAGCCCGTCCCCGCAGGGTTCCTACGAGCAGTACTTC. Encoded protein: CASSPSPQGSYEQYF.

The chain uses TRBV7-2 and TRBJ2-1; no firm D call. Per germline, CDR1 SGHTA and CDR2 FQGNSA. This CDR3 is 14 amino acids long. The V and J ends lost 3 bases and 0 bases respectively, with 6 bases between them. The CDR3 sequence is CASSFSSSYNEQFF. CDR3 in DNA: TGTGCCAGCAGCTTTAGCAGCTCCTACAATGAGCAGTTCTTC.

V is TRBV7-2 and J is TRBJ1-4, with no clear D. Trimming cost V 6 bases and J 7 bases, with 12 bases left between them. The CDR3 length is 13 residues. Looked up from germline, CDR1 is SGHTA and CDR2 is FQGNSA. CDR3 bases: TGTGCCAGCAGGAGAACGTCGACTGAAAAACTGTTTTTT. It yields the protein CASRRTSTEKLFF.

This clonotype was recorded many times. V and J are TRBV29-1 and TRBJ1-2, with no clear D. The CDR3 sequence is 12 residues long. The V gene's germline CDR1 is SQVTM and CDR2 ANQGSEA. Trimming cost V 4 bases and J 2 bases, with 8 bases left between them. Here the CDR3 reads CSVGTANYGYTF. CDR3 DNA: TGCAGCGTTGGCACAGCCAACTATGGCTACACCTTC.

This clonotype was observed at least ten times. This rearrangement joins TRBV7-9 to TRBJ1-2; D is ambiguous. V was trimmed by 7 bases and J by 4 bases, leaving 16 bases between them. Germline CDR1 reads SEHNR; CDR2 reads FQNEAQ (reference sequence). The CDR3 has 14 residues. CDR3 in DNA: TGTGCCAGCACCGAAGTTCCGGGCAGCTATGGCTACACCTTC. It is translated as CASTEVPGSYGYTF.

The chain employs TRBV7-9 and TRBJ2-7; TRBD1 matches 8 bases. The germline CDR1 and CDR2 sequences are SEHNR and FQNEAQ (reference sequence). The CDR3 length is 15 residues. V dropped 4 bases and J dropped 7; count of bases not matched to a gene: 12. CDR3 in amino acids: CASSSRRTGPGEQYF. DNA for the CDR3: TGTGCCAGCAGCTCCCGAAGGACAGGGCCGGGGGAGCAGTACTTC.